This T cell receptor beta chain is from a study of cytomegalovirus exposure and HLA in healthy donors. Amplification used 60 Vbeta primers and 13 Jbeta primers. Repertoires were generated with immunoSEQ multiplex PCR, while TCRdb's copy carries only in-frame clones and drops some. This table lists 150,000 to 200,000 clones. Broader study findings: The classifier, whose performance was assessed in both the original and validation cohorts, reportedly diagnosed cytomegalovirus status with high specificity and sensitivity. CMV serostatus was the sole immune exposure information available.

A note on this clone: Its antigen is currently unknown.

The ends lost 2 bases at V and 10 bases at J; junction bases unmatched: 13. Germline V gives CDR1 MNHEY, CDR2 SVGAGI. CDR3 length: 16 residues. The source of this sequence is a young man in good health and CMV-seronegative. This chain joins TRBV6-5 and TRBJ2-1; TRBD2 matches 8 bases. The source material was PBMCs. The CDR3 sequence: CASSYRPGRASGEQFF. Written as DNA, the CDR3 is TGTGCCAGCAGTTACCGTCCCGGGAGGGCCTCAGGGGAGCAGTTCTTC.